These 13 T cell receptor beta chains share one sample of origin, sequenced in a study of blood T cell repertoires in COVID-19. The table came from immunoSEQ multiplex PCR; TCRdb's copy has only in-frame clones and leaves some out. This table has hundreds of thousands of clones, about nine tenths appearing once. Sequenced sample: PBMCs or T cells enriched from blood (not recorded which). These receptors were obtained from a young man who had recovered from COVID-19.

The V gene is TRBV18, the J gene TRBJ2-1, with D uncertain. This CDR3 is built from 14 residues. Germline assignment: CDR1 KGHSH and CDR2 LQKENI. V lost 5 bases and J 8 bases, leaving 16 bases between the germline ends. CDR3 coding DNA: TGTGCCAGCTCAAAAGTTGGTAGAGGCGATGAGCAGTTCTTC. Amino acids: CASSKVGRGDEQFF.

This clone has just a few counts. V gene TRBV5-4 combines with J gene TRBJ2-2, with D maybe TRBD1 (5 bases). The germline V gene encodes CDR1 SGHNT and CDR2 YYREEE (reference sequence). CDR3 length equals 16 residues. V lost 4 bases to trimming and J lost 4 bases, with 17 bases between them. CDR3 sequence (DNA): TGTGCCAGCAGCGCACGATCAGGGTACGGCACCGGGGAGCTGTTTTTT. This translates into CASSARSGYGTGELFF.

Comment on this clone: Its ends do not fully match the called genes, so a read error is possible. The chain is built from TRBV18 and TRBJ1-1, with D possibly TRBD1 on 5 matching bases. The CDR3 is made up of 16 amino acids. Germline lookup yields CDR1 KGHSH and CDR2 LQKENI. CDR3 region: CASSPPRRVGDTEAFF. The DNA for the CDR3 is TGTGCCAGCTCGCCACCGAGGAGGGTGGGGGACACTGAAGCTTTCTTT.

This rearrangement joins TRBV7-2 to TRBJ2-3; TRBD2 is a possible D gene (6 bases). This CDR3 is built from 18 residues. Germline V gives CDR1 SGHTA, CDR2 FQGNSA. Trimming stripped 1 base from V and 4 bases from J, with 21 bases between. The CDR3 DNA sequence: TGTGCCAGCAGCTTAGGGGGTCGGGGGATCCGGGGAGCAGATACGCAGTATTTT. This translates into CASSLGGRGIRGADTQYF.

The rearrangement uses TRBV27 and TRBJ2-1; weak D call: TRBD2 (5 bases). The CDR3 totals 15 residues. Trimming took 2 bases from V and 4 from J, leaving 12 bases between them. Germline V CDR1 and CDR2: MNHEY, SMNVEV (reference sequence). CDR3 residues: CASSLGGPLYNEQFF. Here the CDR3 DNA reads TGTGCCAGCAGTTTAGGCGGGCCCCTTTACAATGAGCAGTTCTTC.

This chain links TRBV19 with TRBJ1-3, with D unresolved. The CDR3 has 15 residues. Trimming removed 1 base from V and 0 bases from J, with 7 bases in between. Per the germline V gene, CDR1 is LNHDA and CDR2 is SQIVND (reference sequence). CDR3 amino acids: CASSIVGNSGNTIYF. Written as DNA, the CDR3 is TGTGCCAGTAGTATAGTTGGCAACTCTGGAAACACCATATATTTT.

This chain joins TRBV5-4 and TRBJ2-2; a possible D gene is TRBD1 (5 bases). CDR1 SGHNT and CDR2 YYREEE come from the germline V gene (reference sequence). The CDR3 is 14 residues long. V lost 4 bases and J 8 bases, leaving 15 bases between the germline ends. The CDR3: CASSTWAGLGELFF. DNA for the CDR3: TGTGCCAGCAGCACTTGGGCAGGGCTTGGGGAGCTGTTTTTT. The whole variable domain, filled in from reference TRBV5-4 and TRBJ2-2, reads ETGVTQSPTHLIKTRGQQVTLRCSSQSGHNTVSWYQQALGQGPQFIFQYYREEENGRGNFPPRFSGLQFPNYSSELNVNALELDDSALYLCASSTWAGLGELFFGEGSRLTVL.

The rearrangement uses TRBV5-5 and TRBJ1-2; 7 positions agree with TRBD1. The V gene's germline CDR1 is SGHKS and CDR2 YYEKEE (reference sequence). V lost 0 bases and J lost 4; bases outside the gene matches: 3. The CDR3 sequence is 14 residues long. Written as DNA, the CDR3 is TGTGCCAGCAGCTTGGGGGACAGCGTCTATGGCTACACCTTC. Its protein is CASSLGDSVYGYTF.

The chain recombines TRBV5-4 with TRBJ2-2, with TRBD2 matching over 10 bases. The CDR3 sequence is 17 residues long. The V gene's germline CDR1 is SGHNT and CDR2 YYREEE (reference sequence). Trimming cost V 0 bases and J 0 bases; bases outside gene matches: 2. The CDR3 nucleotides are TGTGCCAGCAGCTTGGTCCTAGCGGGGGCGAACACCGGGGAGCTGTTTTTT. It encodes CASSLVLAGANTGELFF.

The V and J genes are TRBV4-2 and TRBJ1-5; possibly TRBD1 for D (6 bases). Germline V gene sequence: CDR1 LGHNA, CDR2 YNFKEQ. The CDR3 has 15 amino acids. V lost 1 base to trimming and J lost 6 bases, with 13 bases between them. The CDR3 loop is CASSQVGQGFQPQHF. For the CDR3, the DNA is TGTGCCAGCAGCCAAGTCGGGCAGGGGTTTCAGCCCCAGCATTTT.

The rearrangement uses TRBV29-1 and TRBJ2-7; D may be TRBD1 (6 bases). Trimming removed 6 bases from V and 3 bases from J, with 9 bases in between. This CDR3 spans 11 amino acids. Germline values: CDR1 SQVTM, CDR2 ANQGSEA. CDR3 sequence (DNA): TGCAGCGTGTCAGGGGTCTACGAGCAGTACTTC. Translating gives CSVSGVYEQYF.

This clone appeared a few times. The chain uses TRBV7-9 and TRBJ1-1; D is ambiguous. Germline V gives CDR1 SEHNR, CDR2 FQNEAQ (reference sequence). CDR3 length: 13 residues. Deletions cut 3 bases from V and 1 base from J, with 6 bases between. The CDR3 here is CASSFGSNTEAFF. The CDR3 nucleotides are TGTGCCAGCAGCTTCGGGTCGAACACTGAAGCTTTCTTT.

The J gene is TRBJ2-1, the V gene TRBV19, with 8 bases aligning to TRBD1. The CDR3 totals 16 residues. Per germline, CDR1 LNHDA and CDR2 SQIVND (reference sequence). The trim removed 6 bases at V and 0 bases at J, leaving 7 bases unmatched. The CDR3: CASRSPGGSSYNEQFF. The CDR3 DNA reads TGTGCCAGTAGGTCCCCAGGGGGCAGCTCCTACAATGAGCAGTTCTTC.